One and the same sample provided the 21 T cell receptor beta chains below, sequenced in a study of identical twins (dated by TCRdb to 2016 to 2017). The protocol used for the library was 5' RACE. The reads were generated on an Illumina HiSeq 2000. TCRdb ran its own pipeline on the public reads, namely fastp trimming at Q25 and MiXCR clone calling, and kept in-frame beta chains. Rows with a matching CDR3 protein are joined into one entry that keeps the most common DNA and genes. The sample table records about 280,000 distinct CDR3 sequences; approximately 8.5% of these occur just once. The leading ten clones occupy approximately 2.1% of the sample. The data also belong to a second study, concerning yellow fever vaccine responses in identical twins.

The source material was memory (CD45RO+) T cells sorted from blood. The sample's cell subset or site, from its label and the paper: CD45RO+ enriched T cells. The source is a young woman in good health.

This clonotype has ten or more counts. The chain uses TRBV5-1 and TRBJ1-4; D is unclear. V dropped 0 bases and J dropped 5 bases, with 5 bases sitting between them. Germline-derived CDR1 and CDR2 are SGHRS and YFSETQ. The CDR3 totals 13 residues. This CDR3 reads CASSLELNEKLFF. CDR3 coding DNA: TGCGCCAGCAGCTTGGAGTTGAATGAAAAACTGTTTTTT.

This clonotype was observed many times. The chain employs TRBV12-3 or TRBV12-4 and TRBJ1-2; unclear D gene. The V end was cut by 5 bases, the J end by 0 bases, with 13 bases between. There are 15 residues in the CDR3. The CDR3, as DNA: TGTGCCAGCAGTAAACGGATAAAAGCTAACTATGGCTACACCTTC. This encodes CASSKRIKANYGYTF.

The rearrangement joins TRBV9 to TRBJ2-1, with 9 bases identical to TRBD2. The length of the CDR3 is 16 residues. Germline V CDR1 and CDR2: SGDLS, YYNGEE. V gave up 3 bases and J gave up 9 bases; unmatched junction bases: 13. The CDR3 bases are TGTGCCAGCAGCGGTGGGGCTAGCGGGATCGCCAGTGAGCAGTTCTTC. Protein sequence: CASSGGASGIASEQFF.

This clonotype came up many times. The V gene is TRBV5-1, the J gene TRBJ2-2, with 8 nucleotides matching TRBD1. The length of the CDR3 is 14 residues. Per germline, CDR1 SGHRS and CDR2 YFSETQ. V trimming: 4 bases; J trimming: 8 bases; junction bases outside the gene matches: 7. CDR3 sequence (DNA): TGCGCCAGCAGCCCGCAGGGGGCGTCTGGGGAGCTGTTTTTT. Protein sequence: CASSPQGASGELFF.

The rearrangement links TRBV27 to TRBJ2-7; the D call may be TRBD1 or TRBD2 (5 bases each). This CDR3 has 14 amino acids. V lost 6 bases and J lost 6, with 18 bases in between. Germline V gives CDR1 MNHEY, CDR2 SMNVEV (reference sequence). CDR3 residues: CASRTGTARFEQYF. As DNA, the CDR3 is TGTGCCAGCAGAACCGGGACCGCCCGGTTCGAGCAGTACTTC.

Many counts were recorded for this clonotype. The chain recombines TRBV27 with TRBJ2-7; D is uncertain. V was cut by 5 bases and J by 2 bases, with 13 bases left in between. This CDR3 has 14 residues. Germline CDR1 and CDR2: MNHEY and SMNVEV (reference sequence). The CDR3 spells CASSPGRNPYEQYV. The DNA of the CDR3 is TGTGCCAGCAGTCCCGGCAGGAATCCCTACGAGCAGTACGTC.

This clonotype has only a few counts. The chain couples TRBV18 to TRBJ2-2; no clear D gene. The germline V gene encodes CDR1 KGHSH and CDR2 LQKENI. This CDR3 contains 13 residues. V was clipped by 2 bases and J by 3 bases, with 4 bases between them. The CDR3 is CASSPDDTGELFF. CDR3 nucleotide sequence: TGTGCCAGCTCACCAGATGACACCGGGGAGCTGTTTTTT.

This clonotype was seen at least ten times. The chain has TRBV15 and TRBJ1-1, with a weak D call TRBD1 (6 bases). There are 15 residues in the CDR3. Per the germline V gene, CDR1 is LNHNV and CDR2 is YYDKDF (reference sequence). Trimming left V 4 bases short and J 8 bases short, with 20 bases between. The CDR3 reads CATSIQRGGPPEAFF. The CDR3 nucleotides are TGTGCCACCAGCATCCAGAGAGGGGGACCTCCCGAAGCTTTCTTT.

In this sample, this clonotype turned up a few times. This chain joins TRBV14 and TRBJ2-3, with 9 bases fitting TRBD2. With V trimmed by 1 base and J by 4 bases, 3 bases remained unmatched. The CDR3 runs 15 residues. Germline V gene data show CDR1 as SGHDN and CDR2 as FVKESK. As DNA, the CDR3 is TGTGCCAGCAGCCAAGCTGGCGGGAGGGCAGATACGCAGTATTTT. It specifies CASSQAGGRADTQYF.

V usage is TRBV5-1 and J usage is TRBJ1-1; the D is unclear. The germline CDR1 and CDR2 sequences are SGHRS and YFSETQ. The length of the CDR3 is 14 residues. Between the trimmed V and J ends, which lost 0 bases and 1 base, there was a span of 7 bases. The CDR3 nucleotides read TGCGCCAGCAGCTTGGTGGGAAGGAACACTGAAGCTTTCTTT. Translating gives CASSLVGRNTEAFF.

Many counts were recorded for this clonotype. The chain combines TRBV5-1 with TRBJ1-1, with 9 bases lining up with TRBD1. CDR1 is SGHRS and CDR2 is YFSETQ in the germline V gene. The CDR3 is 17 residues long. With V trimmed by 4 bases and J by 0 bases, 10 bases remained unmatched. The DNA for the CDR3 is TGCGCCAGCAGCCACCAGGGACAGGGTGCCCTGAACACTGAAGCTTTCTTT. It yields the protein CASSHQGQGALNTEAFF. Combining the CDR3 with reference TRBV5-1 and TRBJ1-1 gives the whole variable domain KAGVTQTPRYLIKTRGQQVTLSCSPISGHRSVSWYQQTPGQGLQFLFEYFSETQRNKGNFPGRFSGRQFSNSRSEMNVSTLELGDSALYLCASSHQGQGALNTEAFFGQGTRLTVV.

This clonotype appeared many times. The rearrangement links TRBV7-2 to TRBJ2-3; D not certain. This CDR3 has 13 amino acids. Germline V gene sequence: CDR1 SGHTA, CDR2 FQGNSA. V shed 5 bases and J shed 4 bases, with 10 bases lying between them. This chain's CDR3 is CASSPRWSDTQYF. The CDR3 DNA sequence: TGTGCCAGCAGCCCCCGTTGGTCAGATACGCAGTATTTT.

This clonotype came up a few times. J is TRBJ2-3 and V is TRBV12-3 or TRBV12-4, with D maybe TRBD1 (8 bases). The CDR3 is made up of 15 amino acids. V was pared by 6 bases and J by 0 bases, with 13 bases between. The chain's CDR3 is CASSYRGGSTDTQYF. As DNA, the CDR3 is TGTGCCAGCAGCTACAGGGGGGGTAGCACAGATACGCAGTATTTT.

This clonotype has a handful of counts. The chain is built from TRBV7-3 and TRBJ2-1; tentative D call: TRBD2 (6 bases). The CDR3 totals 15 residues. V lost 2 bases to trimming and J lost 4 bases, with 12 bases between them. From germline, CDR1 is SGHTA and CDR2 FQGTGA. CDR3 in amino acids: CASSLLGGEYNEQFF. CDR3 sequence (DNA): TGTGCCAGCAGCTTACTGGGCGGGGAATACAATGAGCAGTTCTTC.

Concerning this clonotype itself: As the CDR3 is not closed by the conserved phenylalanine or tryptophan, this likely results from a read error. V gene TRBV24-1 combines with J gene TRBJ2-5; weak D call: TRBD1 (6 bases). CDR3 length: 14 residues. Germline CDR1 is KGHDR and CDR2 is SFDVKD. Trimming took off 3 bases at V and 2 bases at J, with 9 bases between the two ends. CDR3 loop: CATSDRQGQETQYL. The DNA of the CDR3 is TGTGCCACCAGTGATCGCCAGGGGCAAGAGACCCAGTACCTC.

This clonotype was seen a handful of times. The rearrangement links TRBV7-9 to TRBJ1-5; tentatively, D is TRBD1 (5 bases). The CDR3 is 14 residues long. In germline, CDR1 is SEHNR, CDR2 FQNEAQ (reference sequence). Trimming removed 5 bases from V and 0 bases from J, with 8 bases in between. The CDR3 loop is CASSPQGSNQPQHF. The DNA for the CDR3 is TGTGCCAGCAGCCCCCAGGGTAGCAATCAGCCCCAGCATTTT.

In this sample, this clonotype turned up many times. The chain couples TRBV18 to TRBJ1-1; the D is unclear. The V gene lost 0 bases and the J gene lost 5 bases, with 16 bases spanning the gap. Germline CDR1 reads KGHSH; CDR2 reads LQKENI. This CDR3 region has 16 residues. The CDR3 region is CASSPPNREHGTEAFF. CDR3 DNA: TGTGCCAGCTCACCACCCAACCGGGAGCATGGTACTGAAGCTTTCTTT.

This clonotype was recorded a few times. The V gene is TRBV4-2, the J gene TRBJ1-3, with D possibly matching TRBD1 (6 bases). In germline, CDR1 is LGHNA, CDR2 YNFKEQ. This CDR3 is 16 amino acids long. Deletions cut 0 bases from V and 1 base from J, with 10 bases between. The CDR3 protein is CASSQEFTGSGNTIYF. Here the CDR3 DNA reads TGTGCCAGCAGCCAAGAATTTACAGGGTCTGGAAACACCATATATTTT.

This chain's CDR3 is CASSGDRGWSSYEQYV. The CDR3 nucleotides read TGTGCCAGCAGCGGGGACAGGGGATGGAGTTCCTACGAGCAGTACGTC. The J gene is TRBJ2-7, the V gene TRBV5-6, with 10 bases fitting TRBD1. The length of the CDR3 is 16 residues. J gave up 1 base and V 4 bases, and 8 bases lay outside the gene matches. Germline V lookup: CDR1 SGHDT, CDR2 YYEEEE.

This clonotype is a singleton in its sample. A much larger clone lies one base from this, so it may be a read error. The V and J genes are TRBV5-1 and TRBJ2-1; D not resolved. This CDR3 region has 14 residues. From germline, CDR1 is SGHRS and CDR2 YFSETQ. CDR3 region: CASSSASSYKEQFF. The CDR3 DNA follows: TGCGCCAGCAGCTCCGCGAGCTCCTACAAAGAGCAGTTCTTC.

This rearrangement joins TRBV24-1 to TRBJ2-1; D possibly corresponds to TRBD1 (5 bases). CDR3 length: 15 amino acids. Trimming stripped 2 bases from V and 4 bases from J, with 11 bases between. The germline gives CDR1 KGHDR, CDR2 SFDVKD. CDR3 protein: CATSDSRVFYNEQFF. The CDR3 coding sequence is TGTGCCACCAGTGATTCCAGGGTTTTTTACAATGAGCAGTTCTTC.